The sequence of this T cell receptor (beta chain) was determined in a study of T cell responses to AZD1222 COVID-19 vaccine (dated by TCRdb to the early 2020s). At the level of the whole study: Because spike-specific TCR depth and breadth did not differ between the two schedules, AZD1222 recipients who got a second dose at roughly 4 weeks were pooled with those who got a second dose at roughly 12 weeks. A total of roughly 240 trial participants underwent TCR sequencing, of whom some 210 received two doses of AZD1222 and roughly 25 received two doses of the MenACWY control vaccine. Enrollment into the trials was organized by age into subgroups of 18-55, 56-69 and 70-plus years, and those subgroups contained roughly 150, 30 and 60 TCR-sequenced participants, respectively.

The time point label on this specimen signifies: baseline before first vaccination. The vaccinee samples were drawn from two UK trials, COV001 and COV002, one of which was a single-blind randomized controlled phase 2/3 trial testing AZD1222 (ChAdOx1 nCoV-19) in healthy adults. For TCRbeta chain sequencing, PBMC samples were collected from trial participants at day 0 and at day 28 after the second dose. The CDR3 regions of human TCRbeta chains were subjected to immunosequencing. Processing in the source paper ran as follows. TCRs in the repertoires were compared against a reference library of SARS-CoV-2-specific TCRs that had been generated with the MIRA antigen-specificity platform. Breadth was defined as the fraction of unique TCRs that were SARS-CoV-2-associated. Depth was defined as the fraction of total T cells that were SARS-CoV-2-associated. Using the MIRA data, each spike-specific TCR was assigned both to the spike region to which the TCR was reactive and to a CD4 or CD8 class. Log10-transformed breadth and depth values were compared by one-way ANOVA with Sidak's multiple comparisons tests. The clones in this table, taken by TCRdb from immuneACCESS, are in-frame only. Not every clone is retained; where verified, under half of the shortfall comes from an unresolved V gene, and the cause of the rest is unknown. V and J calls and clone size are as listed in that table; D and trimming were resolved from the DNA. For this sample the table gives 90,000 to 150,000 clones, of which roughly 89% were detected only once. Roughly 12% of the sample rests with the top ten.

General findings and caveats noted by the study authors: Conclusions about previously exposed vaccinees are limited, since just a handful of AZD1222 recipients were seropositive for SARS-CoV-2 at baseline. The 56-69-year group was small, and its depth increase did not reach significance, likely because of low power. Participants were mostly white British and included more females than males, and it was suggested by the authors that clonal diversity may have been underestimated. Reportedly, close to half of the unique spike-specific TCRs recognized epitopes lying outside the regions that are mutated in the B.1.351 and B.1.1.7 variants. Because no day 14 peak-response samples were available, repertoires were characterized only after the peak T cell response. Spike-specific TCR breadth and depth rose significantly after two AZD1222 doses compared with day 0 and with MenACWY recipients. Vaccine-associated CD4 TCRs spanned the whole spike protein, with dominant responses in regions 160-218 and 743-854.

Note on this clone: Its recognized antigen is unknown. No base-level quality is on record; no much larger clone is a single base apart.

The germline V gene (reference sequence) provides CDR1 LNHDA and CDR2 SQIVND. Here V drops 5 bases and J drops 6 bases, and the junction holds 9 bases not matched to any gene. The CDR3 sequence holds 15 residues, the cysteine and phenylalanine included. Left in the record is the CDR3 DNA by itself, 45 bases read in frame from the first base. The material sequenced was peripheral blood, taken on day 0 of AZD1222 vaccination. The sequence came from an adult in good health. The chain was built from TRBV19 and TRBJ1-5; TRBD1 agrees with 8 junctional bases. Here the CDR3 is given as CASSPSDRVFQPQHF. The sequenced DNA is TGTGCCAGTAGTCCATCGGACAGGGTCTTTCAGCCCCAGCATTTT. Joined to the reference TRBV19 and TRBJ1-5 proteins, this CDR3 gives the full variable domain: DGGITQSPKYLFRKEGQNVTLSCEQNLNHDAMYWYRQDPGQGLRLIYYSQIVNDFQKGDIAEGYSVSREKKESFPLTVTSAQKNPTAFYLCASSPSDRVFQPQHFGDGTRLSIL.